The next 30 T cell receptor beta chains were all read from a single sample in a study of blood T cell repertoires in COVID-19. Measured with immunoSEQ multiplex PCR; TCRdb has only the in-frame clones, and not every one. The sample carries roughly 500,000 clones, nearly 90% recorded once. Sequences were obtained from peripheral blood. The receptors shown here come from a man aged 18 to 29 with COVID-19, enrolled during active disease.

The rearrangement links TRBV3-1 (or the pseudogene TRBV3-2) to TRBJ2-5; 13 bases are shared with TRBD2. The V and J ends lost 4 bases and 6 bases, in that order; junction bases with no gene match: 8. Germline V gene data show CDR1 as LGHDT and CDR2 as YNNKEL (reference sequence). This CDR3 is built from 16 residues. CDR3 bases: TGTGCCAGCAGCCCGTACACTAGCGGGGGGGTAAAGACCCAGTACTTC. Protein sequence: CASSPYTSGGVKTQYF.

V gene TRBV5-4 combines with J gene TRBJ2-5, with TRBD1 matching 7 bases. The germline V gene has CDR1 SGHNT and CDR2 YYREEE (reference sequence). V shed 9 bases and J 3 bases; nucleotides not matched to a gene: 11. The CDR3 has 14 residues. CDR3 DNA sequence: TGTGCCACCCGACTCAATACAGGGGAAGAGACCCAGTACTTC. Translated: CATRLNTGEETQYF.

The J gene is TRBJ1-1, the V gene TRBV6-6; 11 bases line up with TRBD1. From germline, CDR1 is MNHNY and CDR2 SVGAGI (reference sequence). CDR3 size: 17 residues. Unmatched junction bases numbered 12, after V lost 6 bases and J lost 3 bases. The CDR3 nucleotides are TGTGCCAGCAGCCGACGGACAGGGGGCAGTGTGGACACTGAAGCTTTCTTT. This translates into CASSRRTGGSVDTEAFF.

This chain links TRBV19 with TRBJ2-1, with 8 bases matching TRBD2. The V and J ends lost 4 bases and 4 bases, in that order; junction bases with no gene match: 6. The CDR3 is 15 amino acids. Germline assignment: CDR1 LNHDA and CDR2 SQIVND (reference sequence). Here the CDR3 DNA reads TGTGCCAGTAGTAAGTTCGGGGGGGCTTACAATGAGCAGTTCTTC. It translates to CASSKFGGAYNEQFF.

The J gene is TRBJ1-2, the V gene TRBV3-1 (or the pseudogene TRBV3-2); D perhaps matches TRBD1 (6 bases). V gave up 3 bases and J gave up 4 bases, with 15 bases separating them. Germline V gives CDR1 LGHDT, CDR2 YNNKEL (reference sequence). The CDR3 has 15 amino acids. This chain's CDR3 is CASSHKWGPGYGYTF. The CDR3 coding sequence is TGTGCCAGCAGCCACAAATGGGGGCCAGGCTATGGCTACACCTTC.

This rearrangement joins TRBV6-2 or TRBV6-3 to TRBJ2-1, with 11 bases that match TRBD2. The CDR3 extends over 16 amino acids. V was clipped by 1 base and J by 4 bases; unmatched bases: 3. Per the germline V gene, CDR1 is MNHEY and CDR2 is SVGEGT. The DNA for the CDR3 is TGTGCCAGCAGTTACTATAGCGGGGGGGCTTACAATGAGCAGTTCTTC. Translating gives CASSYYSGGAYNEQFF.

The rearrangement links TRBV5-1 to TRBJ2-2; 8 nucleotides align to TRBD1. CDR1 is SGHRS and CDR2 is YFSETQ in the germline V gene. The J segment lost 3 bases and the V segment lost 3 bases, leaving 1 base of the junction unmatched. The CDR3 covers 14 residues. The CDR3: CASSWTGYTGELFF. CDR3 DNA: TGCGCCAGCAGCTGGACAGGGTACACCGGGGAGCTGTTTTTT.

This clone was observed a single time. The rearrangement links TRBV5-4 to TRBJ2-3, with TRBD2 identical over 8 bases. The CDR3 length is 15 residues. Losses at the gene ends were 4 bases for V and 6 bases for J; bases not matched to a gene: 10. CDR1 and CDR2 (germline): SGHNT, YYREEE (reference sequence). Here the CDR3 DNA reads TGTGCCAGCAGCCCGGGACTAGAAGTATCTGATACGCAGTATTTT. The encoded protein is CASSPGLEVSDTQYF. The whole variable domain, filled in from reference TRBV5-4 and TRBJ2-3, reads ETGVTQSPTHLIKTRGQQVTLRCSSQSGHNTVSWYQQALGQGPQFIFQYYREEENGRGNFPPRFSGLQFPNYSSELNVNALELDDSALYLCASSPGLEVSDTQYFGPGTRLTVL.

This clone turned up a few times. The chain's CDR3 is CASSLGADSETQYF. The CDR3 nucleotides read TGTGCCAGCAGCTTGGGGGCCGATTCGGAGACCCAGTACTTC. The V and J genes are TRBV7-7 and TRBJ2-5; D is possibly TRBD1 (6 bases). The CDR3 loop spans 14 amino acids. Per the germline V gene, CDR1 is SSHAT and CDR2 is FNYEAQ (reference sequence). Deletions cut 3 bases from V and 5 bases from J, with 13 bases between.

This clone has a handful of counts. The chain's CDR3 is CASSFTGTAYEQYF. CDR3 in DNA: TGTGCCAGCAGCTTCACCGGGACAGCCTACGAGCAGTACTTC. V usage is TRBV7-2 and J usage is TRBJ2-7, with 7 bases lining up with TRBD1. CDR3 length: 14 residues. V lost 3 bases to trimming and J lost 2 bases; unmatched junction nucleotides: 4. The germline gives CDR1 SGHTA, CDR2 FQGNSA.

V and J are TRBV25-1 and TRBJ1-2, with a possible D match to TRBD1 (6 bases). CDR3 size: 13 residues. V was cut by 5 bases and J by 5 bases, with 12 bases left in between. The germline V gene has CDR1 MGHDK and CDR2 SYGVNS. The CDR3 loop is CASSSQDRYGYTF. CDR3 DNA sequence: TGTGCCAGCAGTAGCCAGGACAGATATGGCTACACCTTC.

The V and J genes are TRBV5-4 and TRBJ2-3, with 9 nucleotides matching TRBD2. The CDR3 covers 18 residues. Germline trimming cut 2 bases from V and 5 bases from J; bases unmatched to any gene: 15. CDR1 and CDR2 (germline): SGHNT, YYREEE (reference sequence). Here the CDR3 DNA reads TGTGCCAGCAGCTTTTTCGGGACTAGCTTCACCGGGGGAGATACGCAGTATTTT. Its translation: CASSFFGTSFTGGDTQYF. The variable domain in full, completed from reference TRBV5-4 and TRBJ2-3, reads ETGVTQSPTHLIKTRGQQVTLRCSSQSGHNTVSWYQQALGQGPQFIFQYYREEENGRGNFPPRFSGLQFPNYSSELNVNALELDDSALYLCASSFFGTSFTGGDTQYFGPGTRLTVL.

The chain joins TRBV6-5 to TRBJ1-1, with TRBD1 matching 10 bases. CDR1 and CDR2 (germline): MNHEY, SVGAGI. Unmatched junction bases numbered 8, after V lost 7 bases and J lost 3 bases. The CDR3 sequence is 15 residues long. The chain's CDR3 is CASTRDRGVDTEAFF. CDR3 sequence (DNA): TGTGCCAGCACCAGGGACAGGGGAGTGGACACTGAAGCTTTCTTT.

This clone appeared a single time. The V call is TRBV2, the J call TRBJ1-1, with D possibly being TRBD1 (6 bases). Trimming took off 3 bases at V and 0 bases at J, with 11 bases between the two ends. Looked up from germline, CDR1 is SNHLY and CDR2 is FYNNEI. CDR3 length: 15 residues. CDR3 sequence reads: CASSDPGQLNTEAFF. In nucleotides, the CDR3 is TGTGCCAGCAGTGACCCAGGACAGCTGAACACTGAAGCTTTCTTT.

The chain joins TRBV19 to TRBJ2-1; TRBD2 might be the D (6 bases). The germline V gene has CDR1 LNHDA and CDR2 SQIVND (reference sequence). Between the trimmed V and J ends, which lost 2 bases and 6 bases, there was a span of 14 bases. The CDR3 is made up of 15 amino acids. Written as DNA, the CDR3 is TGTGCCAGTAGTATATCAGGTAGCGGCGGCAATGAGCAGTTCTTC. Translation: CASSISGSGGNEQFF.

The chain has TRBV2 and TRBJ1-1; no clear D. The CDR3 consists of 12 residues. Germline loops: CDR1 SNHLY, CDR2 FYNNEI. Trimming cost V 4 bases and J 1 base, with 4 bases left between them. Here the CDR3 DNA reads TGTGCCAGCAGTGGCAGGAACACTGAAGCTTTCTTT. As protein: CASSGRNTEAFF.

The chain is built from TRBV7-9 and TRBJ1-4, with a possible D match to TRBD1 (5 bases). The CDR3 totals 14 residues. Germline CDR1 reads SEHNR; CDR2 reads FQNEAQ (reference sequence). Trimming cost V 5 bases and J 6 bases, with 13 bases left between them. The CDR3 DNA follows: TGTGCCAGCAGCGCCTCTCGGGGGTATGAAAAACTGTTTTTT. This gives the protein CASSASRGYEKLFF.

V usage is TRBV2 and J usage is TRBJ2-3; 9 bases map to TRBD2. This CDR3 region has 14 residues. The germline gives CDR1 SNHLY, CDR2 FYNNEI. The junction had 2 bases not matched to a gene; V was cut back by 7 bases and J by 0 bases. The CDR3 reads CASMAGGSTDTQYF. Written as DNA, the CDR3 is TGTGCCAGCATGGCGGGGGGGAGCACAGATACGCAGTATTTT.

The chain has TRBV28 and TRBJ2-7; 8 bases line up with TRBD1. The CDR3 loop spans 12 amino acids. Trimming cost V 6 bases and J 7 bases; bases outside gene matches: 5. Looked up from germline, CDR1 is MDHEN and CDR2 is SYDVKM. This chain's CDR3 is CASRSWTGEQYF. CDR3 coding DNA: TGTGCCAGCAGGTCGTGGACAGGGGAGCAGTACTTC.

This clone appeared a single time. In DNA form, the CDR3 reads TGTGCCAGCAGCTTCTTCGAGGCAGCTTTCTTT. Encoded protein: CASSFFEAAFF. The chain employs TRBV7-9 and TRBJ1-1; D is uncertain. Germline-derived CDR1 and CDR2 are SEHNR and FQNEAQ (reference sequence). The V and J ends lost 3 bases and 10 bases respectively, with 9 bases between them. This CDR3 is 11 amino acids long.

The J gene is TRBJ1-1, the V gene TRBV7-9, with a tentative D call TRBD1 (6 bases). Germline loops: CDR1 SEHNR, CDR2 FQNEAQ (reference sequence). The V and J ends lost 7 bases and 1 base respectively, with 13 bases between them. The CDR3 is 14 amino acids. In DNA, the CDR3 is TGTGCCAGCACTCGGGGGGCGGCGAACACTGAAGCTTTCTTT. Residues: CASTRGAANTEAFF.

This chain connects TRBV7-2 to TRBJ1-1; D remains unclear. The CDR3 covers 13 residues. The germline V gene encodes CDR1 SGHTA and CDR2 FQGNSA. Trimming removed 5 bases at V and 2 bases at J, with 9 bases between. The CDR3 reads CASSLGINTEAFF. The CDR3 region has the DNA TGTGCCAGCAGCCTCGGGATTAACACTGAAGCTTTCTTT. Complete variable domain (other parts from reference TRBV7-2 and TRBJ1-1): GAGVSQSPSNKVTEKGKDVELRCDPISGHTALYWYRQSLGQGLEFLIYFQGNSAPDKSGLPSDRFSAERTGGSVSTLTIQRTQQEDSAVYLCASSLGINTEAFFGQGTRLTVV.

This chain connects TRBV2 to TRBJ2-3; D is perhaps TRBD1 (5 bases). The CDR3 is 16 amino acids. V was shortened by 6 bases and J by 2 bases, with 18 bases between the two germline ends. Germline V CDR1 and CDR2: SNHLY, FYNNEI. The CDR3 region has the DNA TGTGCCAGCAGCTACTTAGGTGGGGCAAACACAGATACGCAGTATTTT. Its protein product is CASSYLGGANTDTQYF.

The V gene is TRBV6-5, the J gene TRBJ1-1; 9 bases line up with TRBD1. This CDR3 region has 16 residues. J gave up 1 base and V 2 bases, and 5 bases lay outside the gene matches. CDR1 is MNHEY and CDR2 is SVGAGI in the germline V gene. In nucleotides, the CDR3 is TGTGCCAGCAGTTACACAGGACAGGGGCGGAACACTGAAGCTTTCTTT. Protein product: CASSYTGQGRNTEAFF.

For this clone: Other nucleotide sequences in the sample specify the same CDR3. The genes are TRBV5-6 and TRBJ2-7; no reliable D call. Germline loops: CDR1 SGHDT, CDR2 YYEEEE. V gave up 0 bases and J gave up 1 base, with 5 bases separating them. CDR3 size: 13 residues. CDR3 DNA: TGTGCCAGCAGCTTGGCCGTTTCCTACGAGCAGTACTTC. It encodes CASSLAVSYEQYF. The full variable domain, with the rest looked up from reference TRBV5-6 and TRBJ2-7, is DAGVTQSPTHLIKTRGQQVTLRCSPKSGHDTVSWYQQALGQGPQFIFQYYEEEERQRGNFPDRFSGHQFPNYSSELNVNALLLGDSALYLCASSLAVSYEQYFGPGTRLTVT.

This chain uses TRBV5-6 with TRBJ1-2; TRBD1 matches at 8 bases. The CDR3 has 16 residues. The germline V gene has CDR1 SGHDT and CDR2 YYEEEE. Trimming cost V 4 bases and J 4 bases; bases outside gene matches: 12. In DNA, the CDR3 is TGTGCCAGCAGCATCCGGGACAGGATCACGGGCTATGGCTACACCTTC. Translated: CASSIRDRITGYGYTF.

The CDR3 sequence is CASSLQASYEQYF. The DNA for the CDR3 is TGTGCCAGCAGTTTACAGGCCTCTTACGAGCAGTACTTC. The V and J genes are TRBV27 and TRBJ2-7; D is undetermined. The CDR3 length is 13 residues. CDR1 and CDR2 from the germline V gene are MNHEY and SMNVEV (reference sequence). V lost 2 bases to trimming and J lost 4 bases, with 9 bases between them.

This chain connects TRBV28 to TRBJ2-3; TRBD1 is a possible D gene (6 bases). Trimming took 5 bases from V and 3 from J, leaving 12 bases between them. Germline V gives CDR1 MDHEN, CDR2 SYDVKM. This CDR3 is 14 amino acids long. The CDR3: CASSKQGQTDTQYF. In DNA, the CDR3 is TGTGCCAGCAGTAAACAGGGCCAGACAGATACGCAGTATTTT.

The J gene is TRBJ2-1, the V gene TRBV5-4; TRBD2 agrees at 15 bases. Per the germline V gene, CDR1 is SGHNT and CDR2 is YYREEE (reference sequence). CDR3 size: 19 residues. V lost 1 base, J lost 4 bases, and 9 bases stayed unmatched. This chain's CDR3 is CASSLPGTSGRSAYNEQFF. DNA of the CDR3: TGTGCCAGCAGCTTGCCCGGGACTAGCGGGAGGTCGGCTTACAATGAGCAGTTCTTC.

This chain connects TRBV6-5 to TRBJ1-6; the match to TRBD1 covers 11 bases. Germline trimming cut 6 bases from V and 5 bases from J; bases unmatched to any gene: 3. This CDR3 spans 15 amino acids. CDR1 is MNHEY, CDR2 SVGAGI, per germline. CDR3 coding DNA: TGTGCCAGCAGCTGGGGACAGGGGGATAATTCACCCCTCCACTTT. It translates to CASSWGQGDNSPLHF.